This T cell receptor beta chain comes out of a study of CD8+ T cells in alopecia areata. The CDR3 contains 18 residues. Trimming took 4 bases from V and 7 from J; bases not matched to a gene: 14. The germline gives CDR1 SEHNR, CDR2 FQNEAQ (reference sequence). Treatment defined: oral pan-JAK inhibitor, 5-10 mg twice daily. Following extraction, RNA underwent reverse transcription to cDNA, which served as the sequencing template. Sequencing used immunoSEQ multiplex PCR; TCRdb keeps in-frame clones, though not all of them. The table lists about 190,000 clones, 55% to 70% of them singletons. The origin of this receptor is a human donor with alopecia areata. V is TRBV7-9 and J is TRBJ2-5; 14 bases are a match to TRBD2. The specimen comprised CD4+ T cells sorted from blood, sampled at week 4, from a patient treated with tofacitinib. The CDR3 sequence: CASSSPPTSGRALGTQYF. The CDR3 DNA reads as TGTGCCAGCAGCTCCCCTCCGACTAGCGGGAGGGCCCTTGGGACCCAGTACTTC.